Each of the 4 T cell receptor beta chains below was sequenced from the same sample in a study of shared clonotypes between healthy human individuals. CD45RO-negative CD8 cells positively selected for CCR7 made up the naive population, which excluded terminally differentiated effector memory CD45RA+ cells. TCRdb keeps only in-frame clones here, not all; method: immunoSEQ multiplex PCR. This table holds under 2,000,000 clones, 85% to 95% found once. What was sequenced was naive CD8+ T cells sorted from blood. The receptors originated from a man younger than 35 in good health.

V and J are TRBV2 and TRBJ2-3; 13 positions agree with TRBD2. V trimming: 6 bases; J trimming: 5 bases; junction bases outside the gene matches: 11. The CDR3 loop spans 17 amino acids. CDR1 is SNHLY, CDR2 FYNNEI, per germline. The chain's CDR3 is CASSGRTSGGRLDTQYF. Written as DNA, the CDR3 is TGTGCCAGCAGCGGTAGGACTAGCGGGGGCCGGTTAGATACGCAGTATTTT.

Only one count was recorded for this clone. The rearrangement links TRBV28 to TRBJ2-7; D is perhaps TRBD2 (5 bases). This CDR3 comprises 15 residues. The germline V gene has CDR1 MDHEN and CDR2 SYDVKM. With 4 bases removed from V and 0 bases from J, the gap between germline ends came to 13 bases. This CDR3 reads CASSYGPDFSYEQYF. DNA of the CDR3: TGTGCCAGCAGTTACGGACCGGACTTCTCCTACGAGCAGTACTTC.

This rearrangement joins TRBV5-4 to TRBJ2-1, with 7 bases matching TRBD2. The CDR3 length is 16 residues. Looked up from germline, CDR1 is SGHNT and CDR2 is YYREEE (reference sequence). V lost 2 bases and J lost 7; bases outside the gene matches: 12. CDR3 sequence (DNA): TGTGCCAGCAGCTTTGTTGGGGGGAGGGCCGGGAATGAGCAGTTCTTC. Translated: CASSFVGGRAGNEQFF.

J is TRBJ2-1 and V is TRBV15; no clear D gene. The CDR3 sequence is 17 residues long. With 0 bases removed from V and 8 bases from J, the gap between germline ends came to 20 bases. Germline values: CDR1 LNHNV, CDR2 YYDKDF (reference sequence). The CDR3 reads CATSRDATLPPEDEQFF. As DNA, the CDR3 is TGTGCCACCAGCAGAGACGCGACTCTCCCTCCCGAGGATGAGCAGTTCTTC.